A single sample is the source of the 17 T cell receptor beta chains below, sequenced in a study of blood T cell repertoires in COVID-19. Sequenced by immunoSEQ multiplex PCR; TCRdb stores in-frame clones only, minus some. The table lists over 250,000 clones, more than 75% of them singletons, with 0.99% in the top ten. The sample comprised peripheral blood. These receptors all come from a woman in her thirties or forties who had recovered from COVID-19.

The chain couples TRBV5-1 to TRBJ2-2; the D gene is possibly TRBD2 (6 bases). The CDR3 contains 13 residues. Deletions cut 4 bases from V and 3 bases from J, with 7 bases between. CDR1 SGHRS and CDR2 YFSETQ come from the germline V gene. This CDR3 is CASSRGDTGELFF. The CDR3, as DNA: TGCGCCAGCAGCCGCGGGGACACCGGGGAGCTGTTTTTT.

J is TRBJ1-1 and V is TRBV7-2, with D possibly being TRBD1 (5 bases). Trimming pared 5 bases from V and 5 bases from J, leaving 15 bases between. CDR1 is SGHTA and CDR2 is FQGNSA in the germline V gene. The CDR3 contains 14 residues. In DNA, the CDR3 is TGTGCCAGCAGCCCCCAGGAGGGGAGAACTGAAGCTTTCTTT. Its translation: CASSPQEGRTEAFF.

The chain is built from TRBV4-1 and TRBJ1-2, with D unclear. There are 18 residues in the CDR3. Germline V gene data show CDR1 as MGHRA and CDR2 as YSYEKL. The V end was cut by 4 bases, the J end by 2 bases, with 23 bases between. In DNA form, the CDR3 reads TGCGCCAGCAGCCGCGAGCTCGCGGTGCGGTCGGGGAACTATGGCTACACCTTC. Translating it yields CASSRELAVRSGNYGYTF.

V and J are TRBV7-9 and TRBJ2-2; 7 nucleotides match TRBD1. Per germline, CDR1 SEHNR and CDR2 FQNEAQ (reference sequence). CDR3 size: 15 residues. V gave up 5 bases and J gave up 4 bases; unmatched junction bases: 7. The CDR3 sequence: CASSEDRVGTGELFF. As DNA, the CDR3 is TGTGCCAGCAGCGAAGACAGGGTCGGCACCGGGGAGCTGTTTTTT.

The J gene is TRBJ2-3, the V gene TRBV19; the match to TRBD2 covers 9 bases. The CDR3 sequence is 17 residues long. V trimming: 3 bases; J trimming: 2 bases; junction bases outside the gene matches: 9. Germline CDR1 reads LNHDA; CDR2 reads SQIVND (reference sequence). In nucleotides, the CDR3 is TGTGCCAGTAGTATCGGTTTGGGCGGGAGGGTCACAGATACGCAGTATTTT. It translates to CASSIGLGGRVTDTQYF.

This sequence joins TRBV4-2 and TRBJ2-7; 9 nucleotides line up with TRBD2. The CDR3 is 14 residues long. The germline CDR1 and CDR2 sequences are LGHNA and YNFKEQ. V lost 1 base to trimming and J lost 3 bases; unmatched junction nucleotides: 1. The CDR3 DNA follows: TGTGCCAGCAGCCAAGGCGGGGGGGGCTACGAGCAGTACTTC. This codes for CASSQGGGGYEQYF.

The chain has TRBV28 and TRBJ1-2, with 7 bases lining up with TRBD1. In germline, CDR1 is MDHEN, CDR2 SYDVKM. The CDR3 is 15 residues long. Trimming cost V 3 bases and J 4 bases; bases outside gene matches: 8. The CDR3 here is CASSLYGTDPYGYTF. The CDR3 DNA reads as TGTGCCAGCAGTTTGTACGGGACAGACCCCTATGGCTACACCTTC.

The chain couples TRBV5-1 to TRBJ2-1, with D tentatively TRBD2 (6 bases). The CDR3 covers 15 residues. From germline, CDR1 is SGHRS and CDR2 YFSETQ. Trimming left V 1 base short and J 4 bases short, with 12 bases between. The CDR3, as DNA: TGCGCCAGCAGCTTGACGGGAGAGGGGTACAATGAGCAGTTCTTC. It specifies CASSLTGEGYNEQFF.

The rearrangement uses TRBV7-9 and TRBJ1-2; D ambiguous. Germline assignment: CDR1 SEHNR and CDR2 FQNEAQ (reference sequence). The CDR3 has 14 residues. V was clipped by 5 bases and J by 6 bases, with 16 bases between them. CDR3 sequence (DNA): TGTGCCAGCAGCCCAACGACACCTCACGATGGCTACACCTTC. It specifies CASSPTTPHDGYTF.

The chain combines TRBV30 with TRBJ2-5; a possible D gene is TRBD2 (6 bases). CDR3 size: 14 residues. CDR1 GTSNPN and CDR2 SVGIG come from the germline V gene (reference sequence). Trimming stripped 2 bases from V and 4 bases from J, with 14 bases between. The CDR3: CAWSRGGLRETQYF. Written as DNA, the CDR3 is TGTGCCTGGAGTAGGGGAGGTCTGAGAGAGACCCAGTACTTC.

The chain uses TRBV19 and TRBJ1-2; D ambiguous. Trimming took 7 bases from V and 7 from J, leaving 13 bases between them. Germline CDR1 LNHDA, CDR2 SQIVND (reference sequence). This CDR3 is 12 amino acids long. CDR3 coding DNA: TGTGCCAGTACCCCGACCCGGGGTGGCTACACCTTC. This codes for CASTPTRGGYTF. Variable domain in full (rest from reference TRBV19 and TRBJ1-2): DGGITQSPKYLFRKEGQNVTLSCEQNLNHDAMYWYRQDPGQGLRLIYYSQIVNDFQKGDIAEGYSVSREKKESFPLTVTSAQKNPTAFYLCASTPTRGGYTFGSGTRLTVV.

On this clone: One end of the junction does not line up with germline, which may come from a read error. The rearrangement uses TRBV6-6 and TRBJ2-5; a weak D match, TRBD1 (6 bases). There are 13 residues in the CDR3. CDR1 and CDR2 (germline): MNHNY, SVGAGI (reference sequence). This CDR3 reads CASSRQAQGTQYF. The CDR3 DNA is TGTGCCAGCAGCCGACAGGCCCAAGGGACCCAGTACTTC.

The chain recombines TRBV6-5 with TRBJ2-1; possibly TRBD2 for D (6 bases). Trimming left V 1 base short and J 10 bases short, with 8 bases between. Germline CDR1 reads MNHEY; CDR2 reads SVGAGI. The CDR3 covers 12 residues. CDR3 protein: CASSYYRGEQFF. CDR3 nucleotides: TGTGCCAGCAGTTACTATCGGGGGGAGCAGTTCTTC.

The chain links TRBV24-1 to TRBJ2-7, with 11 bases identical to TRBD1. J gave up 3 bases and V 9 bases, and 15 bases lay outside the gene matches. From germline, CDR1 is KGHDR and CDR2 SFDVKD. This CDR3 comprises 17 residues. CDR3 amino acids: CATPDRGPGKFGYEQYV. The DNA for the CDR3 is TGTGCCACCCCGGACAGGGGGCCAGGAAAGTTCGGCTACGAGCAGTACGTC.

The chain employs TRBV6-4 and TRBJ1-2; TRBD1 matches at 7 bases. After removal of 6 bases from V and 0 bases from J, the junction contained 10 bases not matched to a gene. The germline V gene has CDR1 MRHNA and CDR2 SNTAGT. The CDR3 has 16 amino acids. The CDR3 sequence is CASRPATGPANYGYTF. In DNA, the CDR3 is TGTGCCAGCAGGCCCGCGACAGGGCCAGCTAACTATGGCTACACCTTC.

V usage is TRBV4-3 and J usage is TRBJ2-5; D unresolved. The CDR3 runs to 13 residues. Looked up from germline, CDR1 is LGHNA and CDR2 is YSLEER. Trimming removed 1 base at V and 5 bases at J, with 8 bases between. This CDR3 reads CASSQVFGETQYF. CDR3 nucleotides: TGCGCCAGCAGCCAAGTATTCGGGGAGACCCAGTACTTC.

This clone was seen only once. The V call is TRBV5-1, the J call TRBJ1-2, with 9 bases lining up with TRBD1. Germline V CDR1 and CDR2: SGHRS, YFSETQ. The CDR3 extends over 17 amino acids. V was pared by 5 bases and J by 0 bases, with 11 bases of the junction left unmatched. CDR3 nucleotides: TGCGCCAGCAGGTTACCGGGACAGGGAGCTGCTAACTATGGCTACACCTTC. Translating gives CASRLPGQGAANYGYTF.